One and the same sample provided the 11 T cell receptor beta chains below, sequenced in a study of blood T cell repertoires in COVID-19. The data were produced by immunoSEQ multiplex PCR, yet TCRdb's version contains in-frame clones alone and is incomplete. The sample consists of about 39,000 clones, approximately 78% of them appearing once. The sequencing sample was made of peripheral blood. The receptors shown here come from a man aged 55 to 70 in a cohort sampled during active COVID-19.

The table lists this clone with a count of one. This chain connects TRBV5-6 to TRBJ2-2; the D gene is possibly TRBD1 (5 bases). Looked up from germline, CDR1 is SGHDT and CDR2 is YYEEEE. This CDR3 is 16 amino acids long. Trimming took 4 bases from V and 3 from J, leaving 16 bases between them. The CDR3 bases are TGTGCCAGCAGCCCCTACATGGAAGGGGACACCGGGGAGCTGTTTTTT. Protein sequence: CASSPYMEGDTGELFF.

The chain combines TRBV28 with TRBJ1-5; possibly TRBD1 for D (5 bases). Trimming cost V 7 bases and J 5 bases, with 12 bases left between them. The germline V gene encodes CDR1 MDHEN and CDR2 SYDVKM. The CDR3 covers 13 residues. Written as DNA, the CDR3 is TGTGCCAGCAACACCGGGGGATATCAGCCCCAGCATTTT. It yields the protein CASNTGGYQPQHF.

This chain links TRBV5-6 with TRBJ2-7; 10 nucleotides match TRBD1. CDR1 is SGHDT, CDR2 YYEEEE, per germline. V lost 4 bases, J lost 4 bases, and 8 bases stayed unmatched. The CDR3 covers 15 residues. The CDR3 nucleotides are TGTGCCAGCAGCGGGCCGGGGACAGGGGCTTACGAGCAGTACTTC. It codes for CASSGPGTGAYEQYF.

The table lists this clone with a count of one. The rearrangement joins TRBV7-9 to TRBJ2-1; 10 positions agree with TRBD2. There are 16 residues in the CDR3. Germline V lookup: CDR1 SEHNR, CDR2 FQNEAQ (reference sequence). Germline trimming cut 1 base from V and 9 bases from J; bases unmatched to any gene: 9. CDR3 amino acids: CASSLGASGSKVEQFF. The DNA of the CDR3 is TGTGCCAGCAGCTTAGGTGCTAGCGGGAGTAAAGTTGAGCAGTTCTTC. Based on the CDR3 plus reference TRBV7-9 and TRBJ2-1, the full variable domain is DTGVSQNPRHKITKRGQNVTFRCDPISEHNRLYWYRQTLGQGPEFLTYFQNEAQLEKSRLLSDRFSAERPKGSFSTLEIQRTEQGDSAMYLCASSLGASGSKVEQFFGPGTRLTVL.

The chain employs TRBV5-1 and TRBJ1-6; 9 nucleotides match TRBD1. Germline V gene sequence: CDR1 SGHRS, CDR2 YFSETQ. This CDR3 is built from 16 residues. J was trimmed by 10 bases and V by 0 bases; bases with no gene match: 8. CDR3 nucleotides: TGCGCCAGCAGCTTGGGGGGACAGGGAGGCTACTCACCCCTCCACTTT. It is translated as CASSLGGQGGYSPLHF.

CDR3 protein: CASKGSGAGPNQPQHF. The DNA of the CDR3 is TGTGCCAGCAAGGGGTCAGGGGCAGGTCCCAATCAGCCCCAGCATTTT. The chain joins TRBV27 to TRBJ1-5, with a tentative D call TRBD1 (6 bases). Germline CDR1 is MNHEY and CDR2 is SMNVEV (reference sequence). Trimming removed 7 bases from V and 3 bases from J, with 19 bases in between. The CDR3 contains 16 residues.

This CDR3 reads CASSPAGRGGSGGYTF. The CDR3 DNA sequence: TGTGCCAGCTCACCAGCGGGGCGAGGAGGATCGGGAGGCTACACCTTC. The chain combines TRBV18 with TRBJ1-2; D is perhaps TRBD1 (5 bases). Germline V gives CDR1 KGHSH, CDR2 LQKENI. The ends were cut back, 2 bases at V and 8 bases at J, with 21 bases in the middle. The CDR3 is 16 residues long.

The rearrangement links TRBV9 to TRBJ1-2; D ambiguous. CDR1 and CDR2 from the germline V gene are SGDLS and YYNGEE. The CDR3 is made up of 12 amino acids. V dropped 4 bases and J dropped 8 bases, with 12 bases sitting between them. CDR3 in DNA: TGTGCCAGCAGCACGGGATGGGAGGGCTACACCTTC. It translates to CASSTGWEGYTF.

J is TRBJ2-7 and V is TRBV7-9; D unclear. Deletions cut 4 bases from V and 7 bases from J, with 14 bases between. CDR1 and CDR2 from the germline V gene are SEHNR and FQNEAQ (reference sequence). This CDR3 spans 13 amino acids. CDR3 sequence reads: CASSSPVLWEQYF. The CDR3, as DNA: TGTGCCAGCAGCTCCCCAGTACTATGGGAGCAGTACTTC.

The rearrangement links TRBV6-5 to TRBJ2-7; D not certain. Per the germline V gene, CDR1 is MNHEY and CDR2 is SVGAGI. V was shortened by 3 bases and J by 5 bases, with 5 bases between the two germline ends. CDR3 length equals 11 residues. CDR3 sequence (DNA): TGTGCCAGCAGTTATCTCCACGAGCAGTACTTC. Translation gives CASSYLHEQYF.

V usage is TRBV7-3 and J usage is TRBJ2-5, with D perhaps TRBD2 (6 bases). The V gene lost 4 bases and the J gene lost 2 bases, with 8 bases spanning the gap. This CDR3 contains 13 residues. Germline CDR1 reads SGHTA; CDR2 reads FQGTGA. The CDR3 sequence is CASSSSGQETQYF. CDR3 sequence (DNA): TGTGCCAGCAGCTCCAGCGGGCAAGAGACCCAGTACTTC. Full variable domain (rest looked up from reference TRBV7-3 and TRBJ2-5): GAGVSQTPSNKVTEKGKYVELRCDPISGHTALYWYRQSLGQGPEFLIYFQGTGAADDSGLPNDRFFAVRPEGSVSTLKIQRTERGDSAVYLCASSSSGQETQYFGPGTRLLVL.